The next 30 T cell receptor beta chains were all read from a single sample in a study of human T cells and chemical hapten exposure (dated by TCRdb to the early 2020s). The meaning of the sample's time point label: pre-sensitization, week 0. The treatment or condition label on this specimen signifies: therapeutic diphenylcyclopropenone sensitization with weekly scalp DPC. Library creation used RACE. The run used a NextSeq 500. TCRdb's own reprocessing of the public reads used fastp at Q25 and MiXCR and kept productive beta chains. A single entry per CDR3 protein holds the most common genes and DNA from its merged rows. For this sample the table gives about 380,000 distinct CDR3 sequences, of which 5.1% were detected only once. In total, the top ten clones hold 2.5% to 3% of the sample. Sequenced here: whole blood, sampled in connection with sensitization to the hapten diphenylcyclopropenone (DPC). Receptor source: a woman between 45 and 65 years old with alopecia areata. Some clones in this sample may be carry-over from other donors' samples.

This clonotype appeared a few times. J is TRBJ1-6 and V is TRBV10-3; D uncertain. The CDR3 is made up of 12 amino acids. Trimming cost V 6 bases and J 6 bases, with 6 bases left between them. Germline V gives CDR1 ENHRY, CDR2 SYGVKD. Here the CDR3 DNA reads TGTGCCATCAGCGACGTTAATTCACCCCTCCACTTT. Residues: CAISDVNSPLHF.

This clonotype was counted only a few times. This rearrangement joins TRBV3-1 to TRBJ2-7, with a possible D match to TRBD1 (5 bases). Trimming cost V 1 base and J 6 bases, with 10 bases left between them. The CDR3 runs to 13 residues. From germline, CDR1 is LGHDT and CDR2 YNNKEL (reference sequence). DNA for the CDR3: TGTGCCAGCAGCCAAGTTCAGGGCCCCGAGCAGTACTTC. This encodes CASSQVQGPEQYF.

The table lists this clonotype with a few counts. The V call is TRBV12-3 or TRBV12-4, the J call TRBJ1-2, with 7 bases aligning to TRBD1. The CDR3 length is 14 residues. The trim removed 1 base at V and 8 bases at J, leaving 7 bases unmatched. CDR3 sequence (DNA): TGTGCCAGCAGTTTAGGAACAGGGGTCGGCGGCTACACCTTC. Its translation: CASSLGTGVGGYTF.

Only a few counts were recorded for this clonotype. The chain links TRBV20-1 to TRBJ1-5; TRBD1 is a possible D gene (6 bases). Deletions cut 8 bases from V and 0 bases from J, with 17 bases between. This CDR3 comprises 15 residues. Germline lookup yields CDR1 DFQATT and CDR2 SNEGSKA (reference sequence). The CDR3 protein is CSSRGQGFSNQPQHF. The CDR3 DNA sequence: TGCAGTTCACGAGGGCAGGGGTTTAGCAATCAGCCCCAGCATTTT.

This clonotype has more than one count but fewer than ten. V usage is TRBV7-9 and J usage is TRBJ2-1; the match to TRBD2 covers 8 bases. Germline values: CDR1 SEHNR, CDR2 FQNEAQ (reference sequence). The CDR3 totals 17 residues. J lost 4 bases, V lost 4 bases, and 12 bases had no gene match. The CDR3 DNA follows: TGTGCCAGCAGCTCCCCCTTGGGACTAGGGGGTTACAATGAGCAGTTCTTC. Encoded protein: CASSSPLGLGGYNEQFF.

Note on this clonotype: At one of its ends the junction is not consistent with the germline gene, which may arise from a read error. J is TRBJ2-7 and V is TRBV12-3 or TRBV12-4; 11 bases match TRBD2. The CDR3 sequence is 15 residues long. The CDR3 DNA is TGTGCCAGCAGCTTAGCGGGGGGGCCGCGAGGGGAGCAGTACTTC. Residues: CASSLAGGPRGEQYF.

There are a few counts of this clonotype. The gene calls are TRBV7-2 and TRBJ1-6; D is undetermined. CDR1 and CDR2 from the germline V gene are SGHTA and FQGNSA. V dropped 0 bases and J dropped 0 bases, with 15 bases sitting between them. The CDR3 covers 19 residues. The CDR3 sequence: CASSLALWFSSSYNSPLHF. The CDR3 DNA sequence: TGTGCCAGCAGCTTAGCCCTTTGGTTCTCTAGCTCCTATAATTCACCCCTCCACTTT.

This clonotype was detected only a few times. The chain is built from TRBV15 and TRBJ1-1, with no clear D. Trimming took off 0 bases at V and 5 bases at J, with 13 bases between the two ends. The CDR3 spans 15 residues. Germline lookup yields CDR1 LNHNV and CDR2 YYDKDF (reference sequence). CDR3 DNA sequence: TGTGCCACCAGCAGAGATCTACATTTGGGGACTGAAGCTTTCTTT. Encoded protein: CATSRDLHLGTEAFF.

At least ten counts were recorded for this clonotype. V usage is TRBV4-2 and J usage is TRBJ2-7; 11 positions match TRBD2. In germline, CDR1 is LGHNA, CDR2 YNFKEQ. CDR3 length: 15 amino acids. J was trimmed by 2 bases and V by 4 bases; bases with no gene match: 4. CDR3 DNA: TGTGCCAGCAGCCCCGTAGCGGGGGGGGCCTACGAGCAGTACTTC. It specifies CASSPVAGGAYEQYF.

This clonotype occurred many times. The chain combines TRBV7-2 with TRBJ1-5; D is ambiguous. CDR1 and CDR2 (germline): SGHTA, FQGNSA. The V end lost 5 bases, the J end lost 0 bases, and 11 bases lay between the germline ends. This CDR3 has 15 residues. CDR3: CASSPPPASNQPQHF. The CDR3 DNA follows: TGTGCCAGCAGCCCTCCGCCTGCTAGCAATCAGCCCCAGCATTTT.

The chain links TRBV9 to TRBJ1-6; TRBD1 might be the D (5 bases). The CDR3 covers 15 residues. Between the trimmed V and J ends, which lost 4 bases and 9 bases, there was a span of 17 bases. Germline V gene sequence: CDR1 SGDLS, CDR2 YYNGEE. CDR3 sequence: CASSLLAGLGSPLHF. The CDR3, as DNA: TGTGCCAGCAGCCTTCTCGCGGGGCTCGGTTCACCCCTCCACTTT.

This clonotype was counted ten times or more. The gene calls are TRBV5-6 and TRBJ2-7; 10 positions agree with TRBD1. Germline-derived CDR1 and CDR2 are SGHDT and YYEEEE. V gave up 2 bases and J gave up 3 bases; unmatched junction bases: 2. The CDR3 covers 14 residues. The CDR3 bases are TGTGCCAGCAGCTTTGGGACAGGGGTCTACGAGCAGTACTTC. Its translation is CASSFGTGVYEQYF.

This sequence joins TRBV6-1 and TRBJ2-7; D is possibly TRBD1 (5 bases). The CDR3 totals 15 residues. CDR1 is MNHNS and CDR2 is SASEGT in the germline V gene. The V gene lost 6 bases and the J gene lost 0 bases, with 15 bases spanning the gap. CDR3 sequence reads: CASSAFTGSSYEQYF. DNA of the CDR3: TGTGCCAGCAGCGCCTTCACAGGATCCTCCTACGAGCAGTACTTC.

The chain joins TRBV27 to TRBJ2-2; D remains unclear. Germline CDR1 MNHEY, CDR2 SMNVEV (reference sequence). The CDR3 spans 16 residues. Between the trimmed V and J ends, which lost 3 bases and 1 base, there was a span of 12 bases. CDR3 amino acids: CASSFRVQENTGELFF. CDR3 in DNA: TGTGCCAGCAGTTTTCGAGTTCAGGAGAACACCGGGGAGCTGTTTTTT.

This clonotype was found many times. The CDR3 sequence is CASSLAGSSTDTQYF. CDR3 in DNA: TGTGCCAGCAGTTTAGCGGGATCTAGCACAGATACGCAGTATTTT. The J gene is TRBJ2-3, the V gene TRBV12-3 or TRBV12-4; no reliable D call. With 0 bases removed from V and 0 bases from J, the gap between germline ends came to 7 bases. The CDR3 loop spans 15 amino acids.

This clonotype has only a few counts. This chain joins TRBV25-1 and TRBJ2-3; D may be TRBD1 (6 bases). The ends were cut back, 4 bases at V and 0 bases at J, with 11 bases in the middle. The germline gives CDR1 MGHDK, CDR2 SYGVNS. The CDR3 runs 15 residues. CDR3 residues: CASSGTARSTDTQYF. DNA for the CDR3: TGTGCCAGCAGTGGGACAGCCCGTAGCACAGATACGCAGTATTTT.

This clonotype has only a few counts. The V call is TRBV4-1, the J call TRBJ1-2; the match to TRBD1 covers 8 bases. The V and J ends lost 3 bases and 2 bases, in that order; junction bases with no gene match: 8. The CDR3 consists of 16 residues. The germline gives CDR1 MGHRA, CDR2 YSYEKL. As DNA, the CDR3 is TGCGCCAGCAGCCAGGCCGGGGCAGGGGGCAACTATGGCTACACCTTC. As protein: CASSQAGAGGNYGYTF.

This clonotype was counted between two and nine times. The rearrangement links TRBV4-3 to TRBJ2-1, with D perhaps TRBD2 (6 bases). CDR3 size: 14 residues. Trimming took off 0 bases at V and 12 bases at J, with 15 bases between the two ends. Germline V gene sequence: CDR1 LGHNA, CDR2 YSLEER. The CDR3 nucleotides are TGCGCCAGCAGCCAAGATTTGGCCGGGACTCGGCAGTTCTTC. This translates into CASSQDLAGTRQFF.

This clonotype was recorded at least ten times. The chain employs TRBV29-1 and TRBJ2-2; TRBD1 is a possible D gene (5 bases). The length of the CDR3 is 14 residues. V was cut by 4 bases and J by 0 bases, with 9 bases left in between. CDR1 and CDR2 (germline): SQVTM, ANQGSEA. The CDR3: CSVATASNTGELFF. The CDR3 DNA reads TGCAGCGTTGCGACAGCTTCGAACACCGGGGAGCTGTTTTTT.

This clonotype was seen ten or more times. The DNA for the CDR3 is TGTGCCAGCAGTTTATTCCCCACAGGGCAGAACACTGAAGCTTTCTTT. This sequence encodes CASSLFPTGQNTEAFF. The chain is built from TRBV27 and TRBJ1-1; D perhaps matches TRBD1 (6 bases). V was cut by 1 base and J by 1 base, with 13 bases left in between. Germline V gene lookup returns CDR1 MNHEY and CDR2 SMNVEV (reference sequence). The CDR3 contains 16 residues.

This clonotype was detected only a few times. The chain joins TRBV5-1 to TRBJ2-5; TRBD1 might be the D (5 bases). V was trimmed by 3 bases and J by 1 base, leaving 13 bases between them. Germline-derived CDR1 and CDR2 are SGHRS and YFSETQ. This CDR3 comprises 15 residues. The CDR3 nucleotides read TGCGCCAGCAGCTCCAGGGTAGCCGCCCAAGAGACCCAGTACTTC. As protein: CASSSRVAAQETQYF.

The chain links TRBV6-5 to TRBJ2-3, with D perhaps TRBD2 (6 bases). CDR3 length: 13 amino acids. V was pared by 6 bases and J by 7 bases, with 14 bases between. Per germline, CDR1 MNHEY and CDR2 SVGAGI. CDR3 nucleotide sequence: TGTGCCAGCAGGCGAGGACGGGGGAATACGCAGTATTTT. Encoded protein: CASRRGRGNTQYF.

The chain carries TRBV30 and TRBJ1-4; no clear D. V was pared by 3 bases and J by 8 bases, with 13 bases between. Germline-derived CDR1 and CDR2 are GTSNPN and SVGIG (reference sequence). The CDR3 is 13 residues long. Here the CDR3 reads CAWSATAVEKLFF. CDR3 in DNA: TGTGCCTGGAGCGCCACGGCGGTCGAAAAACTGTTTTTT.

The chain carries TRBV6-5 and TRBJ1-2, with TRBD1 as a possible D gene (6 bases). The V and J ends lost 2 bases and 8 bases respectively, with 24 bases between them. Germline lookup yields CDR1 MNHEY and CDR2 SVGAGI. CDR3 length equals 17 residues. The DNA for the CDR3 is TGTGCCAGCAGTTACCTAGGGGGAGACCTCCAATTCTCCGGCTACACCTTC. It is translated as CASSYLGGDLQFSGYTF.

This clonotype has at least ten counts. J is TRBJ1-5 and V is TRBV9; 7 nucleotides agree with TRBD1. V dropped 4 bases and J dropped 2; count of bases not matched to a gene: 6. Per germline, CDR1 SGDLS and CDR2 YYNGEE. The CDR3 is made up of 15 amino acids. This CDR3 reads CASSRTGTGNQPQHF. In DNA, the CDR3 is TGTGCCAGCAGCCGGACAGGCACAGGCAATCAGCCCCAGCATTTT.

This clonotype was seen at least ten times. The chain combines TRBV3-1 with TRBJ1-1; D is undetermined. The V and J ends lost 1 base and 4 bases respectively, with 7 bases between them. Per germline, CDR1 LGHDT and CDR2 YNNKEL (reference sequence). This CDR3 contains 13 residues. DNA for the CDR3: TGTGCCAGCAGCCAAGTCACGGGCACTGAAGCTTTCTTT. Its translation is CASSQVTGTEAFF.

This clonotype turned up a few times. The V call is TRBV29-1, the J call TRBJ2-7, with D uncertain. Germline lookup yields CDR1 SQVTM and CDR2 ANQGSEA. V was trimmed by 0 bases and J by 0 bases, leaving 9 bases between them. The length of the CDR3 is 14 residues. The CDR3: CSVEEYPDSYEQYF. DNA for the CDR3: TGCAGCGTTGAAGAATATCCGGACTCCTACGAGCAGTACTTC.

The CDR3, as DNA: TGTGCCATCAGTCATGGGGCGAGGGAAGCTTTCTTT. This sequence encodes CAISHGAREAFF. The rearrangement joins TRBV10-3 to TRBJ1-1; D might be TRBD1 (5 bases). Per germline, CDR1 ENHRY and CDR2 SYGVKD. V lost 5 bases, J lost 8 bases, and 12 bases lay in between. This CDR3 is 12 amino acids long.

The rearrangement uses TRBV5-4 and TRBJ2-1; 11 nucleotides agree with TRBD2. The CDR3 has 16 residues. Germline CDR1 reads SGHNT; CDR2 reads YYREEE (reference sequence). The V and J ends lost 1 base and 7 bases, in that order; junction bases with no gene match: 7. Here the CDR3 reads CASSLWVAGGPNEQFF. CDR3 nucleotide sequence: TGTGCCAGCAGCTTGTGGGTAGCGGGGGGGCCGAATGAGCAGTTCTTC.

This clonotype was seen repeatedly, ten times or more. CDR3 in amino acids: CAIKLADTPLEQYF. The CDR3 region has the DNA TGTGCCATCAAACTAGCTGATACGCCCCTCGAGCAGTACTTC. The chain combines TRBV10-3 with TRBJ2-7; D is possibly TRBD2 (6 bases). This CDR3 comprises 14 residues. Germline CDR1 reads ENHRY; CDR2 reads SYGVKD. V was trimmed by 7 bases and J by 6 bases, leaving 19 bases between them.